This T cell receptor beta chain emerged from a study of shared clonotypes between healthy human individuals (dated by TCRdb to the early 2020s). General notes on the study: The cohort comprised two women and a few men aged 18 to 49 years. For each donor, CD4 naive and CD4 memory were each given three plates, CD8 naive was given two plates, and CD8 memory was given one plate. The study deeply sequenced blood TCR repertoires of five healthy adults to estimate repertoire size and the extent of clonotype sharing between individuals. Libraries were prepared and TCR repertoires were sequenced by different laboratories using diverse techniques, in order to increase sequencing depth and limit assay-specific biases. Leukapheresis yielded between about 0.85 and 10 billion PBMCs per donor.

Using the deep immunoSEQ assay, TCR CDR3 regions were amplified from genomic DNA by multiplex PCR. Extracted genomic DNA from each cell subset was spread evenly across all wells of several immunoSEQ 96-well plates, with each plate serving as a replicate. For sorted subsets, 200 to 250 ng of genomic DNA, equivalent to some 33,000 T cell genomes, went into each replicate PCR. The purified libraries were quantified using a Qubit 3.0 fluorometer, sized with a Bioanalyzer 2100, and then quantified again using the KAPA Library Quantification kit. Every immunoSEQ 96-well plate was sequenced on a separate single-read 150-cycle Illumina NextSeq 550 flow cell. The source study handled its data this way. The immunoSEQ output contained only junctional sequences without quality scores, so filtering could not match that applied to full-length reads. Sequences were annotated with PyIR, a Python wrapper for IgBLAST v1.9, using IMGT germline references to assign V/J genes and CDR3. Reads were filtered out if the reads had weak V/J assignments (E-value above 1e-6), no CDR3, stop codons, out-of-frame junctions, or ambiguous translated residues. V3J clonotypes were defined as sequences sharing the same inferred V gene, J gene, and CDR3 amino acid sequence. Percentage overlap between repertoires was computed as shared unique clonotypes divided by the size of the smaller repertoire. Repertoire richness was assessed with RTK rarefaction, the Chao1 estimator, and Recon v2.1 estimates of unobserved clonotypes. Generation probabilities were computed with OLGA for all TCRbeta clonotypes obtained by the gDNA method from four donors. This is the immuneACCESS table as TCRdb keeps it, with only in-frame sequences that have V and J called. A part of the clones is gone; compared with another copy, unresolved V genes explain less than half, and the rest is unexplained. For V, J and clone size, that table is used; D and trimming come from the DNA. The sample data list 1,500,000 or so clones, and approximately 96% of these were observed just once. Approximately 1% of the sample is taken by the ten largest.

To note about this clone: Its antigen remains undetermined. No much larger clone is present one base from it, and per-base qualities are unavailable.

Healthy HIV-negative adults with no recently reported acute infections or vaccinations were included as donors. Every donor was a Caucasian adult living in Nashville, Tennessee, USA. CD4+ T cells were enriched by magnetic negative selection; naive cells were then positively selected on CD45RA, and the negative fraction formed the memory subset. After blood collection by leukapheresis, PBMCs were isolated using Ficoll-Histopaque density gradient centrifugation and then cryopreserved in the vapor phase of liquid nitrogen. Purity and quantity of every magnetically sorted T cell population were checked by analytical flow cytometry. Genomic DNA was isolated from every sorted fraction and measured by UV absorbance on a Nanodrop 2000c. The CDR3 holds 15 amino acids from the cysteine to the phenylalanine. The DNA shown is the 45-base CDR3, in frame from base 1. CDR1 and CDR2, looked up from the germline V gene, are SGHRS and YFSETQ. Clipping removes 4 bases from V and 5 bases from J, with 7 as the unmatched junction base count.

The paper as a whole reports these results and caveats: Naive subsets generally had larger estimated clonotype richness than memory subsets. Sampling was restricted to blood, and TCR repertoires in tissues likely differ from the TCR repertoires found in blood. The small number of donors limited the genetic and exposure-history diversity represented. Compared with non-shared clonotypes, clonotypes shared by all four sorted-subset donors had higher generation probabilities. Sharing across a few donors was observed for roughly 5.4% of naive CD4, over 3% of naive CD8, about 2.3% of memory CD4, and over 0.3% of memory CD8 clonotypes. Even with the large sequencing depth, rarefaction of the sorted-subset datasets indicated that sequencing was incomplete. Pairwise subsampling indicated that sequencing depth was expected to affect the degree of clonotype sharing among donors.

The chain uses TRBV5-1 and TRBJ2-4; 9 bases in the junction line up with TRBD1. This receptor was taken from a man aged 25 to 40 in good health. The sample consisted of naive CD4+ T cells sorted from blood. The cell subset or site label for this specimen denotes: CD45RA+ positively selected. The bases read TGCGCCAGCAGCCCGACGGGACAGGGTGAAAACATTCAGTACTTC. Translated, this is CASSPTGQGENIQYF.